This paragraph covers one T cell receptor beta chain sequence. Its antigen is unidentified. The data stem from a study of beta chain features in type 1 diabetes. Study information: In all, around 110,000,000 sorted cells from all samples were analyzed. Study-wide results and caveats: For Type 1 diabetes patients, all four CD4+ subsets carried TCRB CDR3s that were moderately but significantly shorter.

Cells sorted by CD45RO/CCR7/CD25/CD127/CD95/CD27 comprised CD4+ naive, central memory, regulatory and stem cell-like memory cells. Expressed TCRB transcripts were sequenced because the isolated RNA had all been reverse transcribed beforehand. Clones were read by immunoSEQ multiplex PCR, and TCRdb kept only the in-frame ones, dropping some. The data contain approximately 260,000 clones, around 21% of them singletons. Unmatched junction bases numbered 10, after V lost 6 bases and J lost 4 bases. The germline CDR1 and CDR2 sequences are MDHEN and SYDVKM. This CDR3 comprises 15 residues. The receptor was derived from a woman aged 40-49 years with type 1 diabetes. Sequencing was done on a sample of naive CD4+ T cells from blood. The gene calls are TRBV28 and TRBJ2-3; 7 nucleotides match TRBD2. The CDR3 coding sequence is TGTGCCAGCAGAGCCGGGGGGTCCGCGGCAGATACGCAGTATTTT. It encodes CASRAGGSAADTQYF.